Listed below are T cell receptor beta chains from one sample, sequenced in a study of blood T cells in healthy people across ages. Using its own MiXCR run on the 5' RACE reads, TCRdb lists one record per CDR3 protein. This table has approximately 880,000 distinct CDR3 sequences, 45% to 50% appearing once. What was sequenced was blood. The source of these receptors is a man aged 25-40 years in good health. Each CDR3 is given with its conserved first and last residue. D genes are given only for firm matches. The size field is filled for only some rows; it gives once, few, many or a size class.

TRBV4-1	16	TRBJ2-7	few	TRBD1	CASSQQSGTGVYEQYF	TGCGCCAGCAGCCAACAATCCGGGACAGGGGTCTACGAGCAGTACTTC
TRBV5-1	14	TRBJ2-7	.	.	CASSYPGEDYEQYF	TGCGCCAGCAGCTACCCGGGAGAGGACTACGAGCAGTACTTC
TRBV2	13	TRBJ2-7	.	TRBD1	CARSRGTTYEQYF	TGTGCCAGGAGCAGGGGGACGACCTACGAGCAGTACTTC
TRBV10-3	16	TRBJ2-7	.	TRBD1	CAISQKVGTGLVEQYF	TGTGCCATCAGTCAAAAGGTGGGGACAGGGTTGGTCGAGCAGTACTTC
TRBV7-3	12	TRBJ1-6	.	.	CASSLTTGPLHF	TGTGCCAGCAGCCTAACGACAGGACCCCTCCACTTT
TRBV27	13	TRBJ2-7	.	.	CASSPPSPYEQYF	TGTGCCAGCAGTCCGCCGAGCCCCTACGAGCAGTACTTC
TRBV7-2	14	TRBJ1-5	.	TRBD1	CASSSVQGNQPQHF	TGTGCCAGCAGCTCAGTACAGGGGAATCAGCCCCAGCATTTT
TRBV27	14	TRBJ2-1	many	.	CASSSGGSYNEQFF	TGTGCCAGCAGCTCCGGAGGATCCTACAATGAGCAGTTCTTC
TRBV3-1	15	TRBJ2-7	.	.	CASSLYRESRGEQYF	TGTGCCAGCAGCCTATACAGGGAGTCTCGAGGCGAGCAGTACTTC
TRBV6-5	15	TRBJ2-5	few	.	CASSYLGRQDETQYF	TGTGCCAGCAGTTATTTGGGTAGGCAGGATGAGACCCAGTACTTC
TRBV12-3/TRBV12-4	13	TRBJ2-2	.	.	CASSPPVTGELFF	TGTGCCAGCAGTCCGCCTGTCACCGGGGAGCTGTTTTTT
TRBV5-6	16	TRBJ2-2	.	.	CASSLTTGSYTGELFF	TGTGCCAGCAGCTTGACTACCGGGTCCTACACCGGGGAGCTGTTTTTT
TRBV29-1	14	TRBJ1-2	.	.	CSAVAGAKSYGYTF	TGCAGCGCCGTTGCCGGGGCGAAGTCCTATGGCTACACCTTC
TRBV3-1	12	TRBJ1-2	.	.	CASTLDKSGYTF	TGTGCCAGCACCCTAGACAAGAGCGGCTACACCTTC
TRBV28	15	TRBJ2-1	few	.	CASRGGGRYYNEQFF	TGTGCCAGCCGTGGGGGGGGGCGTTACTACAATGAGCAGTTCTTC
TRBV24-1	13	TRBJ2-7	.	.	CATSEEPLGILYF	TGTGCCACCAGTGAGGAACCCTTGGGGATTTTGTACTTC
TRBV29-1	13	TRBJ2-7	few	TRBD1	CSVCWTGRYEQYF	TGCAGCGTTTGTTGGACAGGGAGGTACGAGCAGTACTTC
TRBV4-2	18	TRBJ2-3	.	TRBD2	CASSQDHQRGARADTQYF	TGTGCCAGCAGCCAAGATCACCAGCGGGGGGCCCGCGCAGATACGCAGTATTTT
TRBV24-1	16	TRBJ1-1	.	.	CATNDRRDGQNTKAFF	TGTGCCACCAACGACCGAAGGGACGGTCAAAACACTAAAGCTTTCTTT
TRBV4-2	17	TRBJ2-5	.	.	CASSRTSGLEGGETQYF	TGTGCCAGCAGCCGGACCTCAGGGCTAGAGGGAGGAGAGACCCAGTACTTC
TRBV20-1	16	TRBJ2-1	.	.	CSARLLAGSSYNEQFF	TGCAGTGCTAGACTACTAGCTGGAAGCTCCTACAATGAGCAGTTCTTC
TRBV20-1	15	TRBJ1-4	.	.	CSARVTGKENEKLFF	TGCAGTGCTAGAGTAACCGGGAAAGAGAATGAAAAACTGTTTTTT
TRBV4-1	15	TRBJ2-1	.	.	CASSQTESSYNEQFF	TGCGCCAGCAGCCAAACGGAGAGCTCCTACAATGAGCAGTTCTTC
TRBV6-2/TRBV6-3	13	TRBJ1-5	.	.	CASSIDLNQPQHF	TGTGCCAGCAGTATTGACCTGAATCAGCCCCAGCATTTT
TRBV20-1	17	TRBJ1-2	.	TRBD1	CSALAPPGQGRNYGYTF	TGCAGTGCACTTGCCCCACCCGGACAGGGGCGGAACTATGGCTACACCTTC
TRBV18	14	TRBJ1-3	.	.	CASSPTTDGNTIYF	TGTGCCAGCTCGCCAACGACAGACGGAAACACCATATATTTT
TRBV5-1	15	TRBJ2-1	.	TRBD2	CASSGTSGGLNEQFF	TGCGCCAGCAGCGGGACTAGCGGGGGGCTAAATGAGCAGTTCTTC
TRBV29-1	12	TRBJ2-3	many	.	CSVEQATDTQYF	TGCAGCGTTGAACAAGCGACAGATACGCAGTATTTT
TRBV4-1	14	TRBJ2-3	.	.	CASSQGGDLDTQYF	TGCGCCAGCAGCCAAGGGGGCGACCTAGATACGCAGTATTTT
TRBV20-1	15	TRBJ2-7	.	TRBD2	CSASSGTSGNYEQYF	TGCAGTGCTAGTTCCGGGACTAGCGGGAACTACGAGCAGTACTTC
TRBV20-1	15	TRBJ2-7	.	TRBD2	CSARDASGVSYEQYF	TGCAGTGCTAGAGATGCAAGCGGGGTCTCCTACGAGCAGTACTTC
TRBV6-5	17	TRBJ1-1	.	.	CASSYQAPGVGGTEAFF	TGTGCCAGCAGTTACCAAGCCCCCGGGGTAGGAGGCACTGAAGCTTTCTTT
TRBV6-5	17	TRBJ2-1	.	.	CASSYRTSESSYNEQFF	TGTGCCAGCAGTTACCGGACAAGCGAAAGCTCCTACAATGAGCAGTTCTTC
TRBV29-1	14	TRBJ1-5	.	.	CSVAAGTENQPQHF	TGCAGCGTTGCGGCCGGGACTGAGAATCAGCCCCAGCATTTT
TRBV12-3/TRBV12-4	12	TRBJ2-1	.	.	CASGPERDTGFF	TGTGCCAGCGGCCCGGAAAGGGACACGGGGTTCTTC
TRBV5-1	14	TRBJ2-5	.	.	CASSFRPYQETQYF	TGCGCCAGCAGCTTCCGCCCGTACCAAGAGACCCAGTACTTC
TRBV30	13	TRBJ1-2	.	.	CAWGKRGFYGYTF	TGTGCCTGGGGGAAGAGGGGGTTCTATGGCTACACCTTC
TRBV6-5	11	TRBJ2-2	.	.	CASKRNGELFF	TGTGCCAGCAAGCGTAACGGGGAGCTGTTTTTT
TRBV6-5	15	TRBJ2-7	.	TRBD1	CASSYARRQGYEQYF	TGTGCCAGCAGTTACGCGCGTAGACAGGGGTACGAGCAGTACTTC
TRBV3-1	15	TRBJ1-2	.	.	CASSQRARGSDGYTF	TGTGCCAGCAGCCAAAGAGCACGGGGCTCAGATGGCTACACCTTC
TRBV7-2	12	TRBJ2-3	many	.	CASSQGVDTQYF	TGTGCCAGCAGCCAAGGGGTGGATACGCAGTATTTT
TRBV7-3	13	TRBJ1-2	.	TRBD1	CANSTGQGTGYTF	TGTGCCAACAGTACAGGACAGGGTACCGGCTACACCTTC
TRBV12-3/TRBV12-4	14	TRBJ1-2	.	.	CASSLEGAEYGYTF	TGTGCCAGCAGCCTGGAGGGCGCGGAGTATGGCTACACCTTC
TRBV3-1	15	TRBJ2-7	.	.	CASSQDGAVTYEQYF	TGTGCCAGCAGCCAAGATGGGGCGGTCACCTACGAGCAGTACTTC
TRBV20-1	17	TRBJ2-1	.	TRBD2	CSARDATSGGAYNEQFF	TGCAGTGCTAGAGATGCCACTAGCGGGGGGGCTTACAATGAGCAGTTCTTC